Below, 26 T cell receptor beta chains from the same sample are listed, as sequenced in a study of untreated major depressive disorder. TCRdb's copy holds only in-frame clones and misses some; the assay was immunoSEQ multiplex PCR. The data hold 20,000 to 25,000 clones, with 90% to 95% observed a single time. Sequencing was carried out using CD4+ T cells from PBMCs. The source of these receptors is a young man in good health.

The V gene is TRBV2, the J gene TRBJ2-5, with D maybe TRBD1 (6 bases). Germline CDR1 is SNHLY and CDR2 is FYNNEI. The CDR3 runs to 14 residues. The V end lost 11 bases, the J end lost 0 bases, and 16 bases lay between the germline ends. CDR3 bases: TGTGCCGCGGGCGACAACAGGGACCAAGAGACCCAGTACTTC. It translates to CAAGDNRDQETQYF.

The genes are TRBV9 and TRBJ1-5; tentatively, D is TRBD1 (5 bases). From germline, CDR1 is SGDLS and CDR2 YYNGEE. Trimming shortened V by 0 bases and J by 2 bases, and 9 bases separated the two germline ends. The CDR3 sequence is 15 residues long. The CDR3 sequence: CASSVGGIGNQPQHF. The CDR3 DNA is TGTGCCAGCAGCGTAGGGGGCATCGGCAATCAGCCCCAGCATTTT.

The chain is built from TRBV9 and TRBJ2-4; the match to TRBD2 covers 11 bases. The CDR3 has 18 amino acids. Losses at the gene ends were 1 base for V and 1 base for J; bases not matched to a gene: 7. CDR1 is SGDLS and CDR2 is YYNGEE in the germline V gene. CDR3 DNA sequence: TGTGCCAGCAGCGTATCTAGCGGGAGGATTGGGGCCAAAAACATTCAGTACTTC. This gives the protein CASSVSSGRIGAKNIQYF.

This sequence joins TRBV7-3 and TRBJ1-2; possibly TRBD1 for D (6 bases). Looked up from germline, CDR1 is SGHTA and CDR2 is FQGTGA. V was pared by 0 bases and J by 3 bases, with 8 bases between. This CDR3 has 14 residues. The CDR3 spells CASSLTPGDYGYTF. In DNA, the CDR3 is TGTGCCAGCAGCTTAACGCCAGGGGACTATGGCTACACCTTC.

This chain joins TRBV6-6 and TRBJ2-5; D is uncertain. Germline V lookup: CDR1 MNHNY, CDR2 SVGAGI (reference sequence). Trimming removed 6 bases from V and 2 bases from J, with 13 bases in between. The CDR3 sequence is 14 residues long. The CDR3 region has the DNA TGTGCCAGCAGACGGACCGATTTACAAGAGACCCAGTACTTC. This gives the protein CASRRTDLQETQYF.

The chain joins TRBV5-6 to TRBJ2-5, with 7 bases identical to TRBD1. From germline, CDR1 is SGHDT and CDR2 YYEEEE. This CDR3 region has 14 residues. V lost 3 bases, J lost 5 bases, and 7 bases stayed unmatched. CDR3 bases: TGTGCCAGCAGCTGGGTGACAGGGACGGAGACCCAGTACTTC. It encodes CASSWVTGTETQYF.

This sequence joins TRBV5-1 and TRBJ1-2; 8 bases line up with TRBD1. Germline V gene sequence: CDR1 SGHRS, CDR2 YFSETQ. There are 15 residues in the CDR3. V lost 4 bases and J lost 1; bases outside the gene matches: 6. This CDR3 is CASSRGQADNYGYTF. CDR3 DNA sequence: TGCGCCAGCAGCAGGGGACAGGCCGATAACTATGGCTACACCTTC.

The chain joins TRBV4-3 to TRBJ2-2, with TRBD2 identical over 9 bases. Germline V gene sequence: CDR1 LGHNA, CDR2 YSLEER. V lost 4 bases to trimming and J lost 5 bases; unmatched junction nucleotides: 11. The CDR3 length is 17 residues. DNA for the CDR3: TGCGCCAGCAGCCCTCAAGGTAGCGGGAGTTGGACCGGGGAGCTGTTTTTT. Protein: CASSPQGSGSWTGELFF.

The gene calls are TRBV10-3 and TRBJ2-2, with D possibly being TRBD1 (5 bases). This CDR3 is built from 13 residues. Between the trimmed V and J ends, which lost 10 bases and 2 bases, there was a span of 11 bases. Germline V CDR1 and CDR2: ENHRY, SYGVKD. The CDR3 DNA sequence: TGTGCCACTTGGGGCTTTAACACCGGGGAGCTGTTTTTT. This translates into CATWGFNTGELFF.

The gene calls are TRBV14 and TRBJ1-3; TRBD1 agrees at 7 bases. With V trimmed by 4 bases and J by 0 bases, 0 bases remained unmatched. Per germline, CDR1 SGHDN and CDR2 FVKESK. The CDR3 length is 14 residues. The CDR3 here is CASSRDSSGNTIYF. Here the CDR3 DNA reads TGTGCCAGCAGCCGGGACAGCTCTGGAAACACCATATATTTT.

J is TRBJ2-1 and V is TRBV7-9; D gene uncertain. This CDR3 has 11 amino acids. With 0 bases removed from V and 10 bases from J, the gap between germline ends came to 4 bases. The germline CDR1 and CDR2 sequences are SEHNR and FQNEAQ (reference sequence). CDR3 region: CASSLAGEQFF. Here the CDR3 DNA reads TGTGCCAGCAGCTTAGCCGGGGAGCAGTTCTTC.

The chain links TRBV5-1 to TRBJ2-1, with TRBD1 identical over 7 bases. Germline CDR1 is SGHRS and CDR2 is YFSETQ. The CDR3 consists of 16 residues. J lost 4 bases, V lost 0 bases, and 7 bases had no gene match. The chain's CDR3 is CASSLGDRASYNEQFF. For the CDR3, the DNA is TGCGCCAGCAGCTTGGGAGACAGGGCCTCATACAATGAGCAGTTCTTC.

The chain recombines TRBV4-2 with TRBJ2-5; D is possibly TRBD1 (6 bases). This CDR3 region has 15 residues. V dropped 0 bases and J dropped 5 bases, with 13 bases sitting between them. Germline V gene lookup returns CDR1 LGHNA and CDR2 YNFKEQ. CDR3 nucleotide sequence: TGTGCCAGCAGCCAAGATCGACAGGTCGGGGAGACCCAGTACTTC. It yields the protein CASSQDRQVGETQYF.

The chain couples TRBV5-1 to TRBJ1-4; D ambiguous. CDR1 is SGHRS, CDR2 YFSETQ, per germline. The length of the CDR3 is 15 residues. The germline V and J ends were trimmed by 4 bases and 8 bases, with 18 bases remaining between them. DNA of the CDR3: TGCGCCAGCAGCCTGGGCGGGATAACGGGAGAAAAACTGTTTTTT. This codes for CASSLGGITGEKLFF.

J is TRBJ2-2 and V is TRBV9; 9 bases are shared with TRBD2. Unmatched junction bases numbered 5, after V lost 0 bases and J lost 5 bases. CDR1 is SGDLS, CDR2 YYNGEE, per germline. The CDR3 contains 16 residues. The CDR3 sequence is CASSVVAGDGTGELFF. Here the CDR3 DNA reads TGTGCCAGCAGCGTAGTAGCGGGGGATGGGACCGGGGAGCTGTTTTTT.

This chain links TRBV29-1 with TRBJ2-7; TRBD2 matches at 14 bases. Looked up from germline, CDR1 is SQVTM and CDR2 is ANQGSEA. The CDR3 is 14 residues long. With 3 bases clipped from V and 7 bases from J, the junction kept 5 bases outside the gene matches. The chain's CDR3 is CSVEGLAGAREQYF. Here the CDR3 DNA reads TGCAGCGTTGAGGGACTAGCGGGAGCGAGGGAGCAGTACTTC.

This chain connects TRBV7-3 to TRBJ1-2; D is possibly TRBD1 (6 bases). The CDR3 extends over 14 amino acids. Germline V lookup: CDR1 SGHTA, CDR2 FQGTGA. Trimming took off 4 bases at V and 2 bases at J, with 11 bases between the two ends. The CDR3 DNA reads as TGTGCCAGCAGCTCCTCGGGGGGCAACTATGGCTACACCTTC. This translates into CASSSSGGNYGYTF.

The rearrangement links TRBV27 to TRBJ2-2; TRBD2 agrees at 13 bases. The CDR3 is made up of 18 amino acids. The germline gives CDR1 MNHEY, CDR2 SMNVEV (reference sequence). V dropped 3 bases and J dropped 5; count of bases not matched to a gene: 9. The CDR3 region is CASSFQGLAGVSTGELFF. The CDR3 DNA follows: TGTGCCAGCAGTTTTCAAGGACTAGCGGGAGTATCGACCGGGGAGCTGTTTTTT.

The V call is TRBV6-1, the J call TRBJ1-2; 7 nucleotides line up with TRBD1. The V gene's germline CDR1 is MNHNS and CDR2 SASEGT. Trimming cost V 5 bases and J 8 bases; bases outside gene matches: 8. The CDR3 runs to 13 residues. CDR3 residues: CASSLRDSNGYTF. CDR3 bases: TGTGCCAGCAGTCTACGGGACAGCAACGGCTACACCTTC.

V usage is TRBV2 and J usage is TRBJ2-1; D gene uncertain. Per the germline V gene, CDR1 is SNHLY and CDR2 is FYNNEI. V lost 6 bases and J lost 9, with 12 bases in between. CDR3 length equals 12 residues. DNA for the CDR3: TGTGCCAGCAGGCAGCCCACGACTGAGCAGTTCTTC. It translates to CASRQPTTEQFF.

V gene TRBV7-9 combines with J gene TRBJ1-2, with 7 bases matching TRBD1. V trimming: 1 base; J trimming: 4 bases; junction bases outside the gene matches: 6. This CDR3 has 15 amino acids. Germline V gene sequence: CDR1 SEHNR, CDR2 FQNEAQ (reference sequence). Written as DNA, the CDR3 is TGTGCCAGCAGCTTAGAACGGCCAGGGGGCTATGGCTACACCTTC. Residues: CASSLERPGGYGYTF.

The chain combines TRBV5-4 with TRBJ2-3, with D tentatively TRBD2 (6 bases). The CDR3 length is 18 residues. Germline CDR1 reads SGHNT; CDR2 reads YYREEE (reference sequence). V shed 0 bases and J shed 4 bases, with 21 bases lying between them. CDR3 residues: CASSLALSGNFRADTQYF. As DNA, the CDR3 is TGTGCCAGCAGCTTGGCTCTTAGCGGAAACTTTAGGGCAGATACGCAGTATTTT.

The chain has TRBV7-8 and TRBJ2-3; no clear D gene. The CDR3 runs to 15 residues. V was shortened by 1 base and J by 6 bases, with 14 bases between the two germline ends. Germline-derived CDR1 and CDR2 are SGHVS and FQNEAQ. CDR3 loop: CASSLVQPQTDTQYF. As DNA, the CDR3 is TGTGCCAGCAGCTTAGTTCAGCCCCAGACTGATACGCAGTATTTT.

As for this clone: One end of the junction does not line up with germline, which may come from a read error. This chain links TRBV27 with TRBJ2-7; TRBD1 agrees at 7 bases. CDR3 size: 13 residues. The germline V gene encodes CDR1 MNHEY and CDR2 SMNVEV (reference sequence). This CDR3 reads CASRLTGSYEQYF. Written as DNA, the CDR3 is TGTGCCAGCCGTTTGACAGGGTCCTACGAGCAGTACTTC.

The chain recombines TRBV29-1 with TRBJ2-1; possible D gene TRBD2, 6 bases. Between the trimmed V and J ends, which lost 6 bases and 6 bases, there was a span of 9 bases. CDR3 length equals 11 residues. Germline CDR1 is SQVTM and CDR2 is ANQGSEA. The CDR3 region has the DNA TGCAGCGTGGGACTTATCAATGAGCAGTTCTTC. This gives the protein CSVGLINEQFF.

The chain is built from TRBV2 and TRBJ1-3; unclear D gene. CDR3 size: 10 residues. V lost 8 bases and J lost 6, with 5 bases in between. The V gene's germline CDR1 is SNHLY and CDR2 FYNNEI. The chain's CDR3 is CASGSNTIYF. The CDR3, as DNA: TGTGCCAGCGGTTCAAACACCATATATTTT.